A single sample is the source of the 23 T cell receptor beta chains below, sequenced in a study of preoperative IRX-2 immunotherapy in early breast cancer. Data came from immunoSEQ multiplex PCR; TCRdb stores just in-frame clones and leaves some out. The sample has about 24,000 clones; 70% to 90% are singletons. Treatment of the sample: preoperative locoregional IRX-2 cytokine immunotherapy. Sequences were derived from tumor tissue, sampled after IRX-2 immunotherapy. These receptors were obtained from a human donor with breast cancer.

CDR3 region: CASSPRQGNTEAFF. In DNA form, the CDR3 reads TGTGCCAGCAGCCCCAGACAGGGGAACACTGAAGCTTTCTTT. The gene calls are TRBV9 and TRBJ1-1, with 7 bases fitting TRBD1. The J segment lost 1 base and the V segment lost 4 bases, leaving 4 bases of the junction unmatched. CDR1 SGDLS and CDR2 YYNGEE come from the germline V gene. This CDR3 spans 14 amino acids.

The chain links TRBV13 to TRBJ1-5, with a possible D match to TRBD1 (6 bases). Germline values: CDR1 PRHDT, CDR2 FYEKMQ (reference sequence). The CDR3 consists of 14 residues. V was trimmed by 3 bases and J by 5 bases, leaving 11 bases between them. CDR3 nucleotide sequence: TGTGCCAGCAGCTTCACAGGGTCTGATCAGCCCCAGCATTTT. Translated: CASSFTGSDQPQHF.

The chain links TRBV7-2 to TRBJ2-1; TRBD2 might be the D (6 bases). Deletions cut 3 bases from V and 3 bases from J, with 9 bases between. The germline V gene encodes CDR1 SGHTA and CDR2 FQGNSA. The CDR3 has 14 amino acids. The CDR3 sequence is CASSFGRDYNEQFF. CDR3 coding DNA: TGTGCCAGCAGCTTTGGGCGGGACTACAATGAGCAGTTCTTC.

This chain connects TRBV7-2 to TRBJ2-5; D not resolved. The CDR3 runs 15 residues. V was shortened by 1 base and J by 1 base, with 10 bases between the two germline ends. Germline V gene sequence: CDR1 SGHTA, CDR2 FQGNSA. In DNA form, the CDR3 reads TGTGCCAGCAGCTTAGGGTCGGGCCTCCAAGAGACCCAGTACTTC. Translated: CASSLGSGLQETQYF.

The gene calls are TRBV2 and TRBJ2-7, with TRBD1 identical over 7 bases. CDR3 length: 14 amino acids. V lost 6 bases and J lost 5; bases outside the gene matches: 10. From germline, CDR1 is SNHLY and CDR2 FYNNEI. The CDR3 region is CASRGGASIDEQYF. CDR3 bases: TGTGCCAGCAGAGGGGGCGCTTCAATCGACGAGCAGTACTTC.

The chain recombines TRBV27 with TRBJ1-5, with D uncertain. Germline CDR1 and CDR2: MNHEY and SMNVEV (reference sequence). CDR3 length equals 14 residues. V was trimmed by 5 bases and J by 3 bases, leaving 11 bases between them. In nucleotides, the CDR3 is TGTGCCAGCAGTCCCCACGGGGACAATCAGCCCCAGCATTTT. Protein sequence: CASSPHGDNQPQHF.

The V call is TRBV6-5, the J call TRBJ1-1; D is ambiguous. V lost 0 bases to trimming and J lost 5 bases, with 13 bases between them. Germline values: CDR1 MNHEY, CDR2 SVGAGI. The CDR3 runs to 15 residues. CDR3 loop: CASSYSGPRLTEAFF. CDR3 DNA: TGTGCCAGCAGTTACTCCGGTCCTCGATTGACTGAAGCTTTCTTT.

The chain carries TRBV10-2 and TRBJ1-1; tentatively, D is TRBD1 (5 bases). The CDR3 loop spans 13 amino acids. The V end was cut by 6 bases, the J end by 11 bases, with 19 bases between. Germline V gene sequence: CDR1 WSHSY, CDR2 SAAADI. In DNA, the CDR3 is TGCGCCAGCAGAGTGGGACCGACGAATGATGCTTTCTTT. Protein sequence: CASRVGPTNDAFF.

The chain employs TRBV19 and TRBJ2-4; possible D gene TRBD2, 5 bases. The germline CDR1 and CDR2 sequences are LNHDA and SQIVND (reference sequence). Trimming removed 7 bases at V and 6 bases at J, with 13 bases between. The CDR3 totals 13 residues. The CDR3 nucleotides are TGTGCCAGTACTGGTAGCGAGGTAAACATTCAGTACTTC. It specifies CASTGSEVNIQYF.

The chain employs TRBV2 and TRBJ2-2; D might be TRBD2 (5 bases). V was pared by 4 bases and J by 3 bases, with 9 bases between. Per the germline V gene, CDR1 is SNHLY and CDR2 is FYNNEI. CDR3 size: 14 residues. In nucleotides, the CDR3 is TGTGCCAGCAGTGGTGGGAGATACACCGGGGAGCTGTTTTTT. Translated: CASSGGRYTGELFF.

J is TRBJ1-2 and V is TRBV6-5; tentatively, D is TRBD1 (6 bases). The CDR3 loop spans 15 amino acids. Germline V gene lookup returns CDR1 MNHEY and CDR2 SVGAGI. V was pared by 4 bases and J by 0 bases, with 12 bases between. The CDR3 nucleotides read TGTGCCAGCAGTTCGCCGACAGGTTCTAACTATGGCTACACCTTC. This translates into CASSSPTGSNYGYTF.

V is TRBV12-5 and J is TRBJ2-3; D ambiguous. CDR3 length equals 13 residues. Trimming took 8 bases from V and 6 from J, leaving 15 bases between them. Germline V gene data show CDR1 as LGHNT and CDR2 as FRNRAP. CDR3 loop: CASTLGVGDTQYF. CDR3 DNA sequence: TGTGCTAGTACCCTTGGGGTGGGGGATACGCAGTATTTT.

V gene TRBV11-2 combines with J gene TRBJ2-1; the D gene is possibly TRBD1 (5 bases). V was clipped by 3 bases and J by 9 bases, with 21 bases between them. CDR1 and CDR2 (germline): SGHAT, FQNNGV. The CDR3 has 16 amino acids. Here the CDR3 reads CASSFTSGRVGVEQFF. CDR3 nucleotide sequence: TGTGCCAGCAGCTTTACCTCGGGCAGGGTTGGTGTTGAGCAGTTCTTC.

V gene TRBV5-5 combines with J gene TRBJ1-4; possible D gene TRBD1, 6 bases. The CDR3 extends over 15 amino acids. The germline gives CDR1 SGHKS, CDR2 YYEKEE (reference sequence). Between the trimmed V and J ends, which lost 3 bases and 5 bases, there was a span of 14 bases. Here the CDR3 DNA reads TGTGCCAGCAGCTCGTTGGGGGCTGCGAATGAAAAACTGTTTTTT. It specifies CASSSLGAANEKLFF.

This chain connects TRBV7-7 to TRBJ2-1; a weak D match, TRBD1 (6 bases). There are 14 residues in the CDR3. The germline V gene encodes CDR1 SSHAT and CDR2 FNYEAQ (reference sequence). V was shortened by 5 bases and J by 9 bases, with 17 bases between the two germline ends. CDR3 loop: CASSDGTYPVEQFF. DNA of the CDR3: TGTGCCAGCAGCGACGGGACATATCCCGTTGAGCAGTTCTTC. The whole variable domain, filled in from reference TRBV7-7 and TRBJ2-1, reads GAGVSQSPRYKVTKRGQDVTLRCDPISSHATLYWYQQALGQGPEFLTYFNYEAQPDKSGLPSDRFSAERPEGSISTLTIQRTEQRDSAMYRCASSDGTYPVEQFFGPGTRLTVL.

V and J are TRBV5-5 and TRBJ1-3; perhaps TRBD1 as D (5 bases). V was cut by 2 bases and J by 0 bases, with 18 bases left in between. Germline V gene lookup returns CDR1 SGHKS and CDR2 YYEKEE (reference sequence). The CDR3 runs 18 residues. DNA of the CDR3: TGTGCCAGCAGCTTATCAAGACAGACCCGGGACTCTGGAAACACCATATATTTT. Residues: CASSLSRQTRDSGNTIYF.

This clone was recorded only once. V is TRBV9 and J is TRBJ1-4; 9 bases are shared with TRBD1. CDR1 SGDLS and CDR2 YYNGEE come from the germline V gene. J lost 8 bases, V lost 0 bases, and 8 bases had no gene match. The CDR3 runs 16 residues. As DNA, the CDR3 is TGTGCCAGCAGCGTAGGTAAAACAGGGGGCGAAGAAAAACTGTTTTTT. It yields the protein CASSVGKTGGEEKLFF.

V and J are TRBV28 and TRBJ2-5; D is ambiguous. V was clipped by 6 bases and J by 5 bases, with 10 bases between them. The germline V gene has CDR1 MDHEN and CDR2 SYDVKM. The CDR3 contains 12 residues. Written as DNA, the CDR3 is TGTGCCAGCAGAGGACCCTCTGAGACCCAGTACTTC. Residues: CASRGPSETQYF.

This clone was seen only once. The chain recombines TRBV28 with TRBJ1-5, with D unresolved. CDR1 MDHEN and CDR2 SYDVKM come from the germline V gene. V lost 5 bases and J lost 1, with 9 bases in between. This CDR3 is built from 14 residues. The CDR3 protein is CASSRYGSNQPQHF. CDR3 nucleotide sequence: TGTGCCAGCAGTCGATACGGGAGCAATCAGCCCCAGCATTTT.

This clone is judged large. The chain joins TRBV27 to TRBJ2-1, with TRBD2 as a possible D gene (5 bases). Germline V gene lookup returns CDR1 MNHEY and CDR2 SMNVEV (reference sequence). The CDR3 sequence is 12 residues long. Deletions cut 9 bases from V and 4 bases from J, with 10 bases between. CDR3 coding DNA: TGTGCCAGTTCGGACTTTTACAATGAGCAGTTCTTC. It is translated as CASSDFYNEQFF.

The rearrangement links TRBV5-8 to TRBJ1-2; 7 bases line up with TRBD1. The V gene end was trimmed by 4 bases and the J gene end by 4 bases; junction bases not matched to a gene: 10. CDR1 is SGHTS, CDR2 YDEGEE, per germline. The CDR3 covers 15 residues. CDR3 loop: CASSLRQGLGYGYTF. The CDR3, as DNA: TGTGCCAGCAGCCTAAGACAGGGACTTGGCTATGGCTACACCTTC.

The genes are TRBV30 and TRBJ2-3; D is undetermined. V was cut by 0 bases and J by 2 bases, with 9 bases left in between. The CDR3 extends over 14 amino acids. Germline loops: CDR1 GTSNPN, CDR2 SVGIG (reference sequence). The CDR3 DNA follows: TGTGCCTGGAGTGTACGAGGATACACAGATACGCAGTATTTT. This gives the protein CAWSVRGYTDTQYF.

The CDR3 region has the DNA TGTGCCAGCAGTTTATTGACAGGGACTGAAGCTTTCTTT. As protein: CASSLLTGTEAFF. This chain connects TRBV28 to TRBJ1-1, with TRBD1 matching 7 bases. Per germline, CDR1 MDHEN and CDR2 SYDVKM. The CDR3 sequence is 13 residues long. The junction had 1 base not matched to a gene; V was cut back by 1 base and J by 5 bases. The full variable domain, in which reference TRBV28 and TRBJ1-1 provide the parts outside the CDR3, is DVKVTQSSRYLVKRTGEKVFLECVQDMDHENMFWYRQDPGLGLRLIYFSYDVKMKEKGDIPEGYSVSREKKERFSLILESASTNQTSMYLCASSLLTGTEAFFGQGTRLTVV.